This T cell receptor (beta chain) was recovered during a study of blood T cell repertoires in COVID-19. On the study more broadly: Samples taken during acute and convalescent COVID-19 were collected in the United States, Italy and Spain. PBMCs, B-cell-depleted T cells, or T cells were the source of the cDNA or gDNA that made up the material.

Germline V CDR1 and CDR2: SGDLS, YYNGEE. The CDR3 sequence is 15 residues long. V shed 6 bases and J shed 10 bases, with 20 bases lying between them. How the authors handled the data: Reference gene primers were amplified, and this amplification served to estimate nucleated cell counts. Sequencing was performed with immunoSEQ multiplex PCR; in TCRdb, only in-frame clones are kept and a portion is missing. That table furnishes V, J and clone size, whereas the DNA furnished D and trimming. The data contain 110,000 or so clones, approximately 87% of them singletons. The specimen was peripheral blood. The chain recombines TRBV9 with TRBJ1-6; unclear D gene. The clonotype originates from a woman aged 50 to 60 with acute or convalescent COVID-19. CDR3 region: CASTTSGTDGSPLHF. The DNA of the CDR3 is TGTGCCAGCACCACCTCGGGTACCGATGGGTCACCCCTCCACTTT.